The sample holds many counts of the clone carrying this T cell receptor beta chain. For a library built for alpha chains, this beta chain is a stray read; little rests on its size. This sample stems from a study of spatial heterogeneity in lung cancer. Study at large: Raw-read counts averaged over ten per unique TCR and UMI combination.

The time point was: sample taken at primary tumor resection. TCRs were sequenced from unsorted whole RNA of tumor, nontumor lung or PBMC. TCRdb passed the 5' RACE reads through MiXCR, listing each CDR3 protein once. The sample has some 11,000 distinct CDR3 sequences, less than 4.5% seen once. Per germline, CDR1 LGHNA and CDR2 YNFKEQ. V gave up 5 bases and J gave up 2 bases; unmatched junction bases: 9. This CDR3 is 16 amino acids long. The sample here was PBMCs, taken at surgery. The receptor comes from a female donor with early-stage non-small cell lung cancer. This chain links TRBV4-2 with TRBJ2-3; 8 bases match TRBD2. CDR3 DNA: TGTGCCAGCAGCTCCAATAGCGGGGACCCCACAGATACGCAGTATTTT. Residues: CASSSNSGDPTDTQYF.